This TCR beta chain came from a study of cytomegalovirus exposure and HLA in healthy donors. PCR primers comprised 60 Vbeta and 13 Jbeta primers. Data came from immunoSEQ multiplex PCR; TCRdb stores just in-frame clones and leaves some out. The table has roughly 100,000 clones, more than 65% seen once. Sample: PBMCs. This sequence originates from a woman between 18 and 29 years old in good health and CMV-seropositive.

CDR3 sequence: CASSLSVNEQFF. Here the CDR3 DNA reads TGTGCCAGCAGCTTATCCGTGAATGAGCAGTTCTTC. J is TRBJ2-1 and V is TRBV7-9, with D unclear. V shed 2 bases and J shed 7 bases, with 6 bases lying between them. CDR3 length: 12 amino acids. Germline CDR1 reads SEHNR; CDR2 reads FQNEAQ (reference sequence).